The clone carrying this TCR beta chain was seen a few times. What it binds is not known. The data were obtained in a study of blood T cells in healthy people across ages. Study conclusions and caveats: Naive and antigen-experienced cells were not separated, limiting conclusive comparison. Versus aged donors, long-lived donors had higher diversity and more naive CD4+ cells. There was a strong correlation between TCR beta diversity and naive T cell percentage.

V lost 7 bases, J lost 9 bases, and 15 bases stayed unmatched. This CDR3 is built from 15 residues. Germline V gives CDR1 SQVTM, CDR2 ANQGSEA. A second PCR, run for roughly 7 to 12 cycles, used a sample-barcoded 5' primer plus a J-beta primer mix. MiXCR was run by TCRdb on the 5' RACE reads, yielding one entry per CDR3 protein. Seen here are 350,000 to 450,000 distinct CDR3 sequences, approximately 47% observed once, and the top ten hold 51%. Total RNA amounts of at least 6 micrograms were extracted per sample. V usage is TRBV29-1 and J usage is TRBJ2-1; 10 bases agree with TRBD1. What was sequenced was blood. The receptor's source is a man aged 55 to 70 in good health. CDR3 DNA sequence: TGCAGCGCCCGGGGGGGGACAGGGGATCATAGTGAGCAGTTCTTC. The encoded protein is CSARGGTGDHSEQFF.